The 23 T cell receptor beta chains presented below share a single source sample, sequenced in a study of cytomegalovirus exposure and HLA in healthy donors. The PCR was carried out with 60 Vbeta primers and 13 Jbeta primers. The repertoire was sequenced with immunoSEQ multiplex PCR; TCRdb's copy has only in-frame clones and lacks some. The sample has about 180,000 clones, around 83% seen once. What was sequenced was PBMCs. The receptors were gathered from a girl aged 2-10 years in good health and CMV-seropositive.

The chain links TRBV28 to TRBJ2-1; D gene ambiguous. The germline V gene encodes CDR1 MDHEN and CDR2 SYDVKM. V lost 7 bases and J 5 bases, leaving 9 bases between the germline ends. The CDR3 length is 12 residues. CDR3 nucleotide sequence: TGTGCCAGCATAAGCTTTAACAATGAGCAGTTCTTC. This codes for CASISFNNEQFF.

This clone was counted ten times or more. The chain links TRBV5-6 to TRBJ2-7; the D gene is possibly TRBD1 (6 bases). This CDR3 contains 14 residues. Germline loops: CDR1 SGHDT, CDR2 YYEEEE. The V end lost 4 bases, the J end lost 0 bases, and 11 bases lay between the germline ends. The CDR3 nucleotides read TGTGCCAGCAGCGGTCTGGGGGCCTCCTACGAGCAGTACTTC. The encoded protein is CASSGLGASYEQYF.

This rearrangement joins TRBV15 to TRBJ1-2; D unclear. V lost 0 bases to trimming and J lost 0 bases, with 14 bases between them. The CDR3 loop spans 17 amino acids. The germline gives CDR1 LNHNV, CDR2 YYDKDF (reference sequence). In DNA form, the CDR3 reads TGTGCCACCAGCAGAGATCATGGCTCTTCCCCTAACTATGGCTACACCTTC. Amino acids: CATSRDHGSSPNYGYTF.

This clone was seen only a few times. This chain joins TRBV6-1 and TRBJ1-2; D unresolved. V lost 5 bases, J lost 4 bases, and 11 bases lay in between. The germline V gene has CDR1 MNHNS and CDR2 SASEGT. The CDR3 covers 13 residues. The CDR3 DNA is TGTGCCAGCAGTCTCACAGTCATCTATGGCTACACCTTC. This encodes CASSLTVIYGYTF.

The chain links TRBV5-1 to TRBJ1-1; D is undetermined. The germline gives CDR1 SGHRS, CDR2 YFSETQ. Trimming took off 0 bases at V and 5 bases at J, with 17 bases between the two ends. The CDR3 runs to 16 residues. The CDR3 is CASSLASATQWTEAFF. The CDR3 nucleotides read TGCGCCAGCAGCTTGGCCTCCGCCACCCAGTGGACTGAAGCTTTCTTT.

The rearrangement joins TRBV19 to TRBJ1-1, with TRBD1 identical over 8 bases. The length of the CDR3 is 15 residues. CDR1 LNHDA and CDR2 SQIVND come from the germline V gene (reference sequence). Trimming at V came to 6 bases and at J to 3 bases, leaving 9 bases not matched to a gene. Here the CDR3 reads CASRRTQGAHTEAFF. CDR3 sequence (DNA): TGTGCCAGTAGACGGACGCAGGGGGCGCACACTGAAGCTTTCTTT.

The sample holds a few counts of this clone. The rearrangement uses TRBV6-5 and TRBJ1-3, with 8 nucleotides matching TRBD1. This CDR3 comprises 15 residues. J gave up 1 base and V 6 bases, and 5 bases lay outside the gene matches. From germline, CDR1 is MNHEY and CDR2 SVGAGI. The DNA of the CDR3 is TGTGCCAGCAGCCCCGACAGGGGATCTGGAAACACCATATATTTT. Its protein product is CASSPDRGSGNTIYF.

The chain has TRBV30 and TRBJ2-1; 13 nucleotides agree with TRBD2. V trimming: 5 bases; J trimming: 6 bases; junction bases outside the gene matches: 10. The germline gives CDR1 GTSNPN, CDR2 SVGIG (reference sequence). The CDR3 has 16 amino acids. DNA of the CDR3: TGTGCCTGGGGACTAGCGGGAGAGGGGGTTCGCAATGAGCAGTTCTTC. Protein: CAWGLAGEGVRNEQFF. Filled out from reference TRBV30 and TRBJ2-1, the complete variable domain reads SQTIHQWPATLVQPVGSPLSLECTVEGTSNPNLYWYRQAAGRGLQLLFYSVGIGQISSEVPQNLSASRPQDRQFILSSKKLLLSDSGFYLCAWGLAGEGVRNEQFFGPGTRLTVL.

The chain recombines TRBV5-4 with TRBJ2-1, with 8 bases fitting TRBD2. There are 15 residues in the CDR3. CDR1 is SGHNT, CDR2 YYREEE, per germline (reference sequence). V trimming: 0 bases; J trimming: 4 bases; junction bases outside the gene matches: 3. This CDR3 reads CASSLERETYNEQFF. The CDR3 bases are TGTGCCAGCAGCTTGGAGCGGGAGACTTACAATGAGCAGTTCTTC.

CDR3 sequence reads: CASSNRGGDNEQFF. The CDR3 region has the DNA TGTGCCAGCAGCAACAGGGGCGGAGACAATGAGCAGTTCTTC. This rearrangement joins TRBV9 to TRBJ2-1, with 7 bases identical to TRBD1. The CDR3 has 14 amino acids. With V trimmed by 4 bases and J by 5 bases, 6 bases remained unmatched. The germline V gene encodes CDR1 SGDLS and CDR2 YYNGEE. Based on the CDR3 plus reference TRBV9 and TRBJ2-1, the full variable domain is DSGVTQTPKHLITATGQRVTLRCSPRSGDLSVYWYQQSLDQGLQFLIQYYNGEERAKGNILERFSAQQFPDLHSELNLSSLELGDSALYFCASSNRGGDNEQFFGPGTRLTVL.

This sequence joins TRBV29-1 and TRBJ1-2; D remains unclear. In germline, CDR1 is SQVTM, CDR2 ANQGSEA. The CDR3 is 14 amino acids. V was shortened by 6 bases and J by 8 bases, with 22 bases between the two germline ends. This CDR3 reads CSVAPAGSLVGYTF. The CDR3 DNA sequence: TGCAGCGTGGCTCCGGCGGGGTCTCTAGTAGGCTACACCTTC.

The chain couples TRBV5-1 to TRBJ2-3, with 7 positions matching TRBD2. This CDR3 spans 15 amino acids. The V and J ends lost 0 bases and 3 bases, in that order; junction bases with no gene match: 4. Germline values: CDR1 SGHRS, CDR2 YFSETQ. Written as DNA, the CDR3 is TGCGCCAGCAGCTTGGCGGGGGGTTGGACAGATACGCAGTATTTT. Translating gives CASSLAGGWTDTQYF.

Only one count was recorded for this clone. This chain joins TRBV27 and TRBJ1-2; maybe TRBD1 (5 bases). This CDR3 is 15 amino acids long. CDR1 and CDR2 from the germline V gene are MNHEY and SMNVEV (reference sequence). Trimming took off 6 bases at V and 4 bases at J, with 18 bases between the two ends. CDR3 DNA: TGTGCCAGCAGAACACCAGCGGGACGGTCCTATGGCTACACCTTC. Protein sequence: CASRTPAGRSYGYTF.

The chain links TRBV2 to TRBJ2-1, with TRBD1 matching 7 bases. The V and J ends lost 4 bases and 6 bases, in that order; junction bases with no gene match: 6. Germline lookup yields CDR1 SNHLY and CDR2 FYNNEI. CDR3 length: 14 residues. This chain's CDR3 is CASSGQGKGNEQFF. The CDR3 nucleotides read TGTGCCAGCAGTGGACAGGGTAAAGGCAATGAGCAGTTCTTC.

A few counts support this clone. The J gene is TRBJ1-4, the V gene TRBV5-1; D remains unclear. Germline CDR1 and CDR2: SGHRS and YFSETQ. The V end was cut by 7 bases, the J end by 8 bases, with 21 bases between. CDR3 length equals 15 residues. The CDR3 DNA is TGCGCCAGCCATATTCCGGAACAGTTAGAAGAAAAACTGTTTTTT. Its protein product is CASHIPEQLEEKLFF.

The gene calls are TRBV28 and TRBJ2-5; D gene unclear. The length of the CDR3 is 11 residues. V was shortened by 5 bases and J by 4 bases, with 5 bases between the two germline ends. The germline CDR1 and CDR2 sequences are MDHEN and SYDVKM. The CDR3 nucleotides read TGTGCCAGCAGTCCCGGAGAGACCCAGTACTTC. Protein: CASSPGETQYF. Full variable domain (remainder filled in from reference TRBV28 and TRBJ2-5): DVKVTQSSRYLVKRTGEKVFLECVQDMDHENMFWYRQDPGLGLRLIYFSYDVKMKEKGDIPEGYSVSREKKERFSLILESASTNQTSMYLCASSPGETQYFGPGTRLLVL.

The CDR3 region has the DNA TGTGCCAGCTCACCACTTGTATCCGGGGACGAGCAGTACTTC. Its translation: CASSPLVSGDEQYF. The rearrangement uses TRBV18 and TRBJ2-7; possibly TRBD2 for D (5 bases). The germline CDR1 and CDR2 sequences are KGHSH and LQKENI. The CDR3 extends over 14 amino acids. Between the trimmed V and J ends, which lost 1 base and 5 bases, there was a span of 12 bases.

The chain recombines TRBV19 with TRBJ2-1; TRBD2 matches at 9 bases. The CDR3 extends over 15 amino acids. V was pared by 6 bases and J by 4 bases, with 7 bases of the junction left unmatched. Germline V gives CDR1 LNHDA, CDR2 SQIVND (reference sequence). The CDR3 sequence is CASRLGLASYNEQFF. Here the CDR3 DNA reads TGTGCCAGTAGATTAGGACTAGCGAGTTACAATGAGCAGTTCTTC.

This clone was seen once. This rearrangement joins TRBV2 to TRBJ2-3; 10 nucleotides line up with TRBD1. Looked up from germline, CDR1 is SNHLY and CDR2 is FYNNEI. This CDR3 spans 18 amino acids. V gave up 3 bases and J gave up 3 bases; unmatched junction bases: 12. This chain's CDR3 is CASSDPGQGIASTDTQYF. The CDR3 DNA sequence: TGTGCCAGCAGTGACCCGGGACAGGGGATAGCAAGTACAGATACGCAGTATTTT.

This clone was observed a single time. J is TRBJ1-4 and V is TRBV15; D unclear. Germline CDR1 LNHNV, CDR2 YYDKDF (reference sequence). The length of the CDR3 is 17 residues. The V end lost 0 bases, the J end lost 0 bases, and 11 bases lay between the germline ends. CDR3 loop: CATSREMKPATNEKLFF. CDR3 nucleotide sequence: TGTGCCACCAGCAGAGAGATGAAGCCTGCAACTAATGAAAAACTGTTTTTT. Complete variable domain (other parts from reference TRBV15 and TRBJ1-4): DAMVIQNPRYQVTQFGKPVTLSCSQTLNHNVMYWYQQKSSQAPKLLFHYYDKDFNNEADTPDNFQSRRPNTSFCFLDIRSPGLGDTAMYLCATSREMKPATNEKLFFGSGTQLSVL.

The V and J genes are TRBV30 and TRBJ1-1, with 8 bases lining up with TRBD1. Germline assignment: CDR1 GTSNPN and CDR2 SVGIG (reference sequence). The CDR3 sequence is 14 residues long. Losses at the gene ends were 0 bases for V and 3 bases for J; bases not matched to a gene: 3. The CDR3 DNA sequence: TGTGCCTGGAGTGTAGACAGGGGCGACACTGAAGCTTTCTTT. It yields the protein CAWSVDRGDTEAFF.

The chain is built from TRBV5-1 and TRBJ2-6; a weak D match, TRBD1 (6 bases). CDR1 and CDR2 from the germline V gene are SGHRS and YFSETQ. Trimming left V 1 base short and J 1 base short, with 6 bases between. The CDR3 has 15 amino acids. The CDR3 bases are TGCGCCAGCAGCTTGACAGGGTCTGGGGCCAACGTCCTGACTTTC. This codes for CASSLTGSGANVLTF.

DNA of the CDR3: TGTGCCTGGATGACCGGGACTAGCGGAACCCCGTCCTCCTACGAGCAGTACTTC. Protein sequence: CAWMTGTSGTPSSYEQYF. This sequence joins TRBV30 and TRBJ2-5; TRBD2 matches at 11 bases. The J call is in doubt because the DNA end fits TRBJ2-7 better. The CDR3 consists of 18 residues. Germline CDR1 GTSNPN, CDR2 SVGIG (reference sequence).